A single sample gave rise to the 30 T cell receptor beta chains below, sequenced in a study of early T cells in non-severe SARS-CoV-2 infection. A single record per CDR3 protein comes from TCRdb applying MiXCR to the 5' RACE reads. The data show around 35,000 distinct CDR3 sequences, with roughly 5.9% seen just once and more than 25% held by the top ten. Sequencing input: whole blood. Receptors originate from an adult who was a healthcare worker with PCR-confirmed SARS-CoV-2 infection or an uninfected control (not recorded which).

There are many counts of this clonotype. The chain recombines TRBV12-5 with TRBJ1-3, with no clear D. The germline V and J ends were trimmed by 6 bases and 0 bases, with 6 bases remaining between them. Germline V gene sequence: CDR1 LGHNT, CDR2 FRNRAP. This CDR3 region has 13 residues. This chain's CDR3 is CASGHSSGNTIYF. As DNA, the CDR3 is TGTGCTAGTGGGCACAGCTCTGGAAACACCATATATTTT.

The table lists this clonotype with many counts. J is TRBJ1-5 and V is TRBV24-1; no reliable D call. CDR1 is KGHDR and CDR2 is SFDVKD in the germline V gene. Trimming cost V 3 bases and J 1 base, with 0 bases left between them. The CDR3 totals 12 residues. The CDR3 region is CATSDSNQPQHF. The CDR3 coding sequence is TGTGCCACCAGTGATAGCAATCAGCCCCAGCATTTT.

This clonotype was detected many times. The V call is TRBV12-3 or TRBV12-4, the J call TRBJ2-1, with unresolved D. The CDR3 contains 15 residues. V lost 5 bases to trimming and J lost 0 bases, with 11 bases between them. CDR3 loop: CASSPDWTSYNEQFF. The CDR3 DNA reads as TGTGCCAGCAGTCCAGACTGGACCTCCTACAATGAGCAGTTCTTC.

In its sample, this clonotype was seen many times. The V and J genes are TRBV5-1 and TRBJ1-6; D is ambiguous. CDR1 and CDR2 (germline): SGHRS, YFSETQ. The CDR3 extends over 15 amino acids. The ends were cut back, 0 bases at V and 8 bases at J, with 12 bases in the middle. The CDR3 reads CASSLDGRSDSPLHF. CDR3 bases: TGCGCCAGCAGCTTGGATGGCAGGTCGGATTCACCCCTCCACTTT.

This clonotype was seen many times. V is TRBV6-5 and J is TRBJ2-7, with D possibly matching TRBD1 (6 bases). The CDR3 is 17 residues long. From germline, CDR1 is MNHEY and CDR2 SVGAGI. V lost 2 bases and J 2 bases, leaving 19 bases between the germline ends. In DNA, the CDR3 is TGTGCCAGCAGTTACCCTCCAACAGGGAAAAGGGCCTACGAGCAGTACTTC. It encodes CASSYPPTGKRAYEQYF.

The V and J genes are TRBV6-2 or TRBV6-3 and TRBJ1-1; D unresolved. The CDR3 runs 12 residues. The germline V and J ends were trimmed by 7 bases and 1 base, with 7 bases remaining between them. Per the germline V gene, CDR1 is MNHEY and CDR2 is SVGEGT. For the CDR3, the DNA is TGTGCCAGCACTTGGGGGAACACTGAAGCTTTCTTT. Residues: CASTWGNTEAFF.

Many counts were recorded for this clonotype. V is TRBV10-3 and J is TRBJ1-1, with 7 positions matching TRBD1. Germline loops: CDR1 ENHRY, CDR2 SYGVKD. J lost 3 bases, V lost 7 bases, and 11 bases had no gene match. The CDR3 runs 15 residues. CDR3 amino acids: CAIKQDSQGDTEAFF. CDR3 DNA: TGTGCCATCAAGCAAGACAGCCAGGGGGACACTGAAGCTTTCTTT.

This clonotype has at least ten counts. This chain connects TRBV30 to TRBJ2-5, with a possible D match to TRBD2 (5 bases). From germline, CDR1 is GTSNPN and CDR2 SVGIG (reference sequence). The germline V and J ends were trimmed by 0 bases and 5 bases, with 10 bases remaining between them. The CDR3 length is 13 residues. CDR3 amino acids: CAWSVPGLETQYF. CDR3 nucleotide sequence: TGTGCCTGGAGTGTACCGGGGTTGGAGACCCAGTACTTC.

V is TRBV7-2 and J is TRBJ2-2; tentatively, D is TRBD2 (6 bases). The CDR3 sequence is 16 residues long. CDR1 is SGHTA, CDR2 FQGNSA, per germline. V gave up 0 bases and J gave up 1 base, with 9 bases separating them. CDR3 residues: CASSLAPAGNTGELFF. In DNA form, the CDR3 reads TGTGCCAGCAGCTTAGCTCCAGCGGGGAACACCGGGGAGCTGTTTTTT. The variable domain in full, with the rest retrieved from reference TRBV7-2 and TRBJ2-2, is GAGVSQSPSNKVTEKGKDVELRCDPISGHTALYWYRQSLGQGLEFLIYFQGNSAPDKSGLPSDRFSAERTGGSVSTLTIQRTQQEDSAVYLCASSLAPAGNTGELFFGEGSRLTVL.

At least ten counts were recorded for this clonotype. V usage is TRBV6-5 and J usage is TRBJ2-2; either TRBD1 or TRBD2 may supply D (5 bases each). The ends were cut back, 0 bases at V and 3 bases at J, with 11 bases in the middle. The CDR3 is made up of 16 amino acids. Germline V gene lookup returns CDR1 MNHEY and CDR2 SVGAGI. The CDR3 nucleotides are TGTGCCAGCAGTTACTCGCCAGGGACGGACACCGGGGAGCTGTTTTTT. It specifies CASSYSPGTDTGELFF.

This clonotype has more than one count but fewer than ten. CDR3 in DNA: TGTGCCAGCAGCTTAGACGGCGCCAATGAGCAGTTCTTC. This codes for CASSLDGANEQFF. The rearrangement links TRBV7-2 to TRBJ2-1; no clear D gene. This CDR3 has 13 residues. The V end lost 1 base, the J end lost 6 bases, and 7 bases lay between the germline ends. CDR1 and CDR2 from the germline V gene are SGHTA and FQGNSA.

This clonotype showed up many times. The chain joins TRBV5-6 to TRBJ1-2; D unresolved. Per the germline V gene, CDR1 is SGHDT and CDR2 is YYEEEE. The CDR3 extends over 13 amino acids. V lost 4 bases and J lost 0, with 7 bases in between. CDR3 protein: CASSQGTNYGYTF. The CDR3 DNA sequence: TGTGCCAGCAGCCAAGGTACTAACTATGGCTACACCTTC. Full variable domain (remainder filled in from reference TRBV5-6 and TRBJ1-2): DAGVTQSPTHLIKTRGQQVTLRCSPKSGHDTVSWYQQALGQGPQFIFQYYEEEERQRGNFPDRFSGHQFPNYSSELNVNALLLGDSALYLCASSQGTNYGYTFGSGTRLTVV.

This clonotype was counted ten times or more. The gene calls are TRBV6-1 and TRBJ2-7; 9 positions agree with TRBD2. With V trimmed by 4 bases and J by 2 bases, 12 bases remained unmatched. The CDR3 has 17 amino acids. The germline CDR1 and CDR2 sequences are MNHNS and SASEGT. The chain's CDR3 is CASSANLPGLAAYEQYF. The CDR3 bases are TGTGCCAGCAGTGCAAACTTACCGGGACTAGCAGCCTACGAGCAGTACTTC.

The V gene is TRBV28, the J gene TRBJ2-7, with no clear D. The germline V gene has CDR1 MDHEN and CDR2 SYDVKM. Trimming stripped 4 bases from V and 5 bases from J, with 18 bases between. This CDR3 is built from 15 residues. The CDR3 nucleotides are TGTGCCAGCAGTTCTGGGCCGGGCCCAAGCGACGAGCAGTACTTC. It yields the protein CASSSGPGPSDEQYF.

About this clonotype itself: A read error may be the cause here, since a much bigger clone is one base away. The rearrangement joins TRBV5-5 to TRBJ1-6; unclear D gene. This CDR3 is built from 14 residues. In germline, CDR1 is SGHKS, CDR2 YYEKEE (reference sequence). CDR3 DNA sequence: TGTGTCAGCAGCTTGGAGGTCGGAAGTTCACCCCTCCACTTT. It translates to CVSSLEVGSSPLHF. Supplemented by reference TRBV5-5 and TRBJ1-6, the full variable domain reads DAGVTQSPTHLIKTRGQQVTLRCSPISGHKSVSWYQQVLGQGPQFIFQYYEKEERGRGNFPDRFSARQFPNYSSELNVNALLLGDSALYLCVSSLEVGSSPLHFGNGTRLTVT.

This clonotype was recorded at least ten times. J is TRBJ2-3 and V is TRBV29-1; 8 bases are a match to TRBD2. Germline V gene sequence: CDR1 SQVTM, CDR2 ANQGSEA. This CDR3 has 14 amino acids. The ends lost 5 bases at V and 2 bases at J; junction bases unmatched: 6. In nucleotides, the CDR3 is TGCAGCGTTAGACTAGCGTTAATCACAGATACGCAGTATTTT. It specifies CSVRLALITDTQYF.

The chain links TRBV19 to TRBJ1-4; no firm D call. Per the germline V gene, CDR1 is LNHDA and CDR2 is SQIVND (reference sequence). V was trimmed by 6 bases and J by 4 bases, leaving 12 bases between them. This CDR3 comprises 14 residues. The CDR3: CASSSVQSNEKLFF. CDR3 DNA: TGTGCCAGTAGCTCTGTACAGAGTAATGAAAAACTGTTTTTT.

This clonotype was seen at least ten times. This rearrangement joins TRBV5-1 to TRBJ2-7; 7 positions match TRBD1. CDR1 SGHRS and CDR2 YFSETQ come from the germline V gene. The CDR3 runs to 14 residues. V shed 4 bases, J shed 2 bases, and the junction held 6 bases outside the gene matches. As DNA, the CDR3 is TGCGCCAGCAGCGAGGGACAGTTAGCCTACGAGCAGTACTTC. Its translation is CASSEGQLAYEQYF.

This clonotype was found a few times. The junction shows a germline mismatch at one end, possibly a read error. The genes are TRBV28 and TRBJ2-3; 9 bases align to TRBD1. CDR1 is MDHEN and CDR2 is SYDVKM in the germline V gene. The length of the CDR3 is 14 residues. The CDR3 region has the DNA TGTGCCGGCAGTTTGGGACAGGGAACAGATACGCAGTATTTT. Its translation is CAGSLGQGTDTQYF.

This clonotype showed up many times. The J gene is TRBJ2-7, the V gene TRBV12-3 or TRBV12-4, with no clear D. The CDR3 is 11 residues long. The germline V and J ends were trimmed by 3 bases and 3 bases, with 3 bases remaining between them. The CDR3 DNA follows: TGTGCCAGCAGTTTGGTCTACGAGCAGTACTTC. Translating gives CASSLVYEQYF.

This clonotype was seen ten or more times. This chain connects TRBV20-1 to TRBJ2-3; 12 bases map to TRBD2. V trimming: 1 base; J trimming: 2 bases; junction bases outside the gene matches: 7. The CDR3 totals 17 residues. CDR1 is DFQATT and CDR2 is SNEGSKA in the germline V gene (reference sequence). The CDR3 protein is CSARAPGLAGDTDTQYF. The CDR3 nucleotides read TGCAGTGCTAGAGCCCCGGGACTAGCGGGTGACACAGATACGCAGTATTTT.

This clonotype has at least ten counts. The DNA for the CDR3 is TGCGCCAGCAGCCGCGGCGGGAGAACCTACAATGAGCAGTTCTTC. This translates into CASSRGGRTYNEQFF. V gene TRBV4-1 combines with J gene TRBJ2-1, with 7 positions matching TRBD2. The germline V gene encodes CDR1 MGHRA and CDR2 YSYEKL. CDR3 length: 15 amino acids. V lost 4 bases and J lost 2; bases outside the gene matches: 5.

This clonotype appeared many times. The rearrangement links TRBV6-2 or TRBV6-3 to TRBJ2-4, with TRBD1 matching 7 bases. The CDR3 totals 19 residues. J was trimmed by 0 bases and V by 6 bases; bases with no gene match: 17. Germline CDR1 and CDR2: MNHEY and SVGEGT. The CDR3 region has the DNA TGTGCCAGCAGCCCCCGGGACAGTGGTCGAGGGACAGCCAAAAACATTCAGTACTTC. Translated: CASSPRDSGRGTAKNIQYF.

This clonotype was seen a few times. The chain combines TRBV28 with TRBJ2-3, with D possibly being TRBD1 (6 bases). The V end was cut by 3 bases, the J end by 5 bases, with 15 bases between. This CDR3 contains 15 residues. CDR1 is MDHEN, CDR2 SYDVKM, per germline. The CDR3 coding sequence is TGTGCCAGCAGTTTCGGGACCGCCAGGGGAGATACGCAGTATTTT. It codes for CASSFGTARGDTQYF. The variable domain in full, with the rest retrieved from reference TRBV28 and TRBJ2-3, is DVKVTQSSRYLVKRTGEKVFLECVQDMDHENMFWYRQDPGLGLRLIYFSYDVKMKEKGDIPEGYSVSREKKERFSLILESASTNQTSMYLCASSFGTARGDTQYFGPGTRLTVL.

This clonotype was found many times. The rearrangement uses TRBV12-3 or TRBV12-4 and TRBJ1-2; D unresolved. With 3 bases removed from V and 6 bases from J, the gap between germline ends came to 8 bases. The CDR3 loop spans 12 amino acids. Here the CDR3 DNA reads TGTGCCAGCAGTTTGGGGATGGATGGCTACACCTTC. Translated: CASSLGMDGYTF.

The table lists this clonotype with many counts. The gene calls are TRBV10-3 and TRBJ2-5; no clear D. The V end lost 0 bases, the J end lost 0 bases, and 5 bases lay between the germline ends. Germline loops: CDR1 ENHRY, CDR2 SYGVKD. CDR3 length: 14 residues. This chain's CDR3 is CAISESTDQETQYF. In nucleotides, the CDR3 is TGTGCCATCAGTGAGTCTACGGACCAAGAGACCCAGTACTTC.

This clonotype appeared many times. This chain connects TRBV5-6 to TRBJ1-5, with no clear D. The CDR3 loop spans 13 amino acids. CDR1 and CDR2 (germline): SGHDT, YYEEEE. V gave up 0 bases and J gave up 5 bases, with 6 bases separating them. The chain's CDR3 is CASSLGEYQPQHF. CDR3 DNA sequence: TGTGCCAGCAGCTTGGGTGAATATCAGCCCCAGCATTTT.

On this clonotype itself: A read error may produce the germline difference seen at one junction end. The CDR3 region is CASSGGDHNVQFF. The CDR3 bases are TGTGCCAGCAGCGGAGGAGACCACAATGTGCAGTTCTTC. This chain joins TRBV9 and TRBJ2-1; D is undetermined. Per the germline V gene, CDR1 is SGDLS and CDR2 is YYNGEE. The CDR3 has 13 residues.

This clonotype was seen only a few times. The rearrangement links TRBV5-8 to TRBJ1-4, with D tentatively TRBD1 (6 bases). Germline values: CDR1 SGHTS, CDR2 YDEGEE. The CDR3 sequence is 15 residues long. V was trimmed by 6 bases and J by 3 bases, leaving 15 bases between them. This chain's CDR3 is CASNQWRTANEKLFF. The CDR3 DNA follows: TGTGCCAGCAACCAATGGCGGACAGCTAATGAAAAACTGTTTTTT.

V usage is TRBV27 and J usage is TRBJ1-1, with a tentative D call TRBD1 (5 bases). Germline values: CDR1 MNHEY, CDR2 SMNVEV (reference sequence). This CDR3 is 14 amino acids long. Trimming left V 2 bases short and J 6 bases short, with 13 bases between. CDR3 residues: CASSLTGLYPEAFF. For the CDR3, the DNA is TGTGCCAGCAGTTTAACGGGGCTCTATCCTGAAGCTTTCTTT.